A selection of T cell receptor beta chains follows, all from one sample in a study of blood T cell repertoires in COVID-19. The data were produced by immunoSEQ multiplex PCR, yet TCRdb's version contains in-frame clones alone and is incomplete. The data hold tens of thousands of clones, with around 68% observed a single time. The specimen sequenced was peripheral blood. These TCRs come from an older woman with acute or convalescent COVID-19. Both conserved end residues are part of each CDR3. The order of the fields is V gene, clone size, J gene, CDR3 protein. Size values are once, few and many counts, or a class for expanded clones, and some rows have none.

TRBV19	medium-sized	TRBJ2-7	CASSTTGPGEQYF
TRBV7-9	NA	TRBJ1-1	CASSTHRGEAFF
TRBV7-3	NA	TRBJ2-1	CASSFGSGYNEQFF
TRBV7-3	many	TRBJ2-5	CASSRSIGETQYF
TRBV5-1	NA	TRBJ1-1	CASSEPGGTEAFF
TRBV28	NA	TRBJ1-1	CASSFRGGSTEAFF
TRBV19	NA	TRBJ1-1	CASSIGSGAEAFF
TRBV19	medium-sized	TRBJ2-7	CASSTHKTRDIIEQYF
TRBV2	NA	TRBJ2-2	CASRGDRSAGELFF
TRBV7-3	NA	TRBJ1-1	CASSLRQNTEAFF
TRBV7-8	NA	TRBJ2-3	CASSLLERETDTQYF
TRBV30	NA	TRBJ2-1	CAWISQGGNEQFF
TRBV5-1	few	TRBJ2-1	CASSLVIEVNEQFF
TRBV30	NA	TRBJ2-2	CAWSGYGELFF
TRBV6-6	NA	TRBJ2-7	CASSGRGAPEGEQYF
TRBV6-5	few	TRBJ2-6	CASSPTGRGANVLTF
TRBV28	NA	TRBJ1-1	CASSRRLTGDTEAFF
TRBV28	few	TRBJ2-7	CASSASGAYEQYF
TRBV28	NA	TRBJ2-3	CASITSMADTQYF
TRBV18	NA	TRBJ1-6	CASSPSEENLHF
TRBV6-5	NA	TRBJ2-5	CASRLAGGETQYF
TRBV10-3	NA	TRBJ1-6	CAISEKQGNSPLHF
TRBV7-7	NA	TRBJ2-5	CASSPDRGEETQYF
TRBV5-5	NA	TRBJ1-1	CASSSAGSYRGPDTEAFF
TRBV7-9	NA	TRBJ2-3	CASSTGTSETDTQYF